Given below is one T cell receptor beta chain in context. The antigen remains undetermined. This same CDR3 is encoded by further DNA sequences in the sample. The sample originates from a study of beta chain features in type 1 diabetes. This CDR3 contains 12 residues. Germline V gene sequence: CDR1 SQVTM, CDR2 ANQGSEA. After removal of 3 bases from V and 3 bases from J, the junction contained 1 base not matched to a gene. Findings of the study overall: VDJ junctions from patients with type 1 diabetes contained fewer insertions and more deletions. People with Type 1 diabetes carried modestly yet significantly shorter TCRB CDR3s in all four CD4+ subsets.

Expressed TCRB transcripts were sequenced after all isolated RNA was converted to cDNA. The repertoire was sequenced with immunoSEQ multiplex PCR; TCRdb's copy has only in-frame clones and lacks some. Here the sample spans 150,000 to 200,000 clones, 13% being singletons. The V and J genes are TRBV29-1 and TRBJ1-1; 7 nucleotides match TRBD1. The clonotype originates from a woman aged 18-29 years in good health. Sequenced: central memory CD4+ T cells from blood. The CDR3 loop is CSVEGQYTEAFF. The CDR3 DNA sequence: TGCAGCGTTGAGGGACAGTACACTGAAGCTTTCTTT. The complete variable domain, with remaining parts taken from reference TRBV29-1 and TRBJ1-1, reads SAVISQKPSRDICQRGTSLTIQCQVDSQVTMMFWYRQQPGQSLTLIATANQGSEATYESGFVIDKFPISRPNLTFSTLTVSNMSPEDSSIYLCSVEGQYTEAFFGQGTRLTVV.